This note documents a single T cell receptor (beta chain) sequence. As yet, its antigen is unknown. Only in-frame clones appear in the TCRdb table, and some are missing; sequencing was by immunoSEQ multiplex PCR. The sample has approximately 120,000 clones; over 85% are singletons. CDR3 length: 14 amino acids. Germline-derived CDR1 and CDR2 are LGHDT and YNNKEL (reference sequence). Trimming removed 3 bases from V and 7 bases from J, with 10 bases in between. This sample was taken from a study of T cell responses to AZD1222 COVID-19 vaccine. Overall study context: Both about-4-week and about-12-week second-dose recipients were combined.

The study's findings and limits: Two AZD1222 administrations were followed by greater Spike-specific TCR breadth and depth. There were mostly white British donors and more females than males, and clonal diversity was possibly underestimated.

V and J are TRBV3-1 (or the pseudogene TRBV3-2) and TRBJ1-6; no reliable D call. This clonotype was sampled from an adult in good health. The specimen was peripheral blood, collected on day 0 of AZD1222 vaccination. CDR3 bases: TGTGCCAGCAGCCACAGCCAGGCAAATTCACCCCTCCACTTT. The encoded protein is CASSHSQANSPLHF.